Listed below are T cell receptor beta chains from one sample, sequenced in a study of cytomegalovirus exposure and HLA in healthy donors. Assay used: immunoSEQ multiplex PCR; TCRdb lists only in-frame clones, some missing. The data contain approximately 100,000 clones, roughly 71% of them seen just once; the ten biggest clones take up about 10%. The sequenced sample was PBMCs. These receptors all come from a man aged 45-60 years in good health and CMV-seronegative. Both conserved end residues are part of each CDR3. The D gene is left open where the match is weak. Part of the rows lack a size; the others show once, few, many or a class for expanded clones.

D	V	size	J	CDR3	DNA
TRBD1	TRBV19	-	TRBJ1-1	CASSPLEQGPNTEAFF	TGTGCCAGTAGTCCTTTGGAACAGGGGCCAAACACTGAAGCTTTCTTT
-	TRBV5-6	-	TRBJ2-1	CASTFRGGPGGFEQFF	TGTGCCAGCACCTTCAGGGGGGGGCCGGGGGGGTTTGAGCAGTTCTTC
TRBD1	TRBV6-1	once	TRBJ1-1	CASSELDRAKAFF	TGTGCCAGCAGTGAACTGGACAGGGCCAAAGCTTTCTTT
TRBD2	TRBV6-5	few	TRBJ2-7	CASSSLTSGARYEQYF	TGTGCCAGCAGTTCCCTGACTAGCGGGGCTAGATACGAGCAGTACTTC
TRBD1	TRBV10-3	-	TRBJ2-7	CAISGRDSYEQYF	TGTGCCATCAGTGGCCGGGACAGCTACGAGCAGTACTTC
TRBD1	TRBV30	-	TRBJ2-7	CAWASGTGVYEQYF	TGTGCCTGGGCCTCCGGGACAGGGGTCTACGAGCAGTACTTC
TRBD2	TRBV7-6	-	TRBJ2-3	CASSKLAGPDTQYF	TGTGCCAGCAGCAAACTAGCGGGCCCAGATACGCAGTATTTT
-	TRBV7-9	few	TRBJ2-2	CASSQEGQMNTGELFF	TGTGCCAGCAGCCAGGAGGGACAGATGAACACCGGGGAGCTGTTTTTT
TRBD2	TRBV7-8	once	TRBJ2-1	CASSLLRLAGTYNEQFF	TGTGCCAGCAGCTTACTGAGACTAGCGGGGACCTACAATGAGCAGTTCTTC
-	TRBV28	-	TRBJ1-2	CATTVPTGSNYGYTF	TGTGCCACCACAGTTCCTACTGGATCTAACTATGGCTACACCTTC
-	TRBV7-6	-	TRBJ2-2	CASSLGRGGGELFF	TGTGCCAGCAGCTTAGGCAGAGGCGGCGGGGAGCTGTTTTTT
-	TRBV7-2	-	TRBJ1-5	CASSPTGQQPQHF	TGTGCCAGCAGCCCCACAGGGCAACAGCCCCAGCATTTT
-	TRBV28	-	TRBJ1-5	CATGQPQHF	TGTGCCACAGGCCAGCCCCAGCATTTT
TRBD2	TRBV2	-	TRBJ2-1	CASTELSGGASNEQFF	TGTGCCAGCACCGAGCTTAGCGGGGGGGCCTCGAATGAGCAGTTCTTC
TRBD1	TRBV28	-	TRBJ2-1	CASSSTDRGSYEQFF	TGTGCCAGCAGTTCTACCGACAGGGGATCGTATGAGCAGTTCTTC
TRBD1	TRBV6-1	-	TRBJ1-5	CAIQNRGHGQPQHF	TGTGCCATACAAAACAGGGGGCATGGTCAGCCCCAGCATTTT
TRBD1	TRBV5-1	-	TRBJ2-3	CASSLQQGHTDTQYF	TGCGCCAGCAGCTTGCAACAGGGGCACACAGATACGCAGTATTTT
-	TRBV2	-	TRBJ1-4	CASLRGIGEKLFF	TGTGCCAGCCTCAGGGGTATAGGGGAAAAACTGTTTTTT
TRBD1	TRBV5-4	-	TRBJ2-1	CASSSQAGTGGLEQFF	TGTGCCAGCAGCTCCCAAGCTGGGACAGGGGGCCTTGAGCAGTTCTTC
TRBD2	TRBV5-1	-	TRBJ2-5	CASSPLAGEGSQYF	TGCGCCAGCAGCCCACTAGCGGGAGAGGGATCCCAGTACTTC
TRBD2	TRBV7-3	few	TRBJ2-3	CASSPGTSPTDTQYF	TGTGCCAGCAGCCCCGGGACTAGCCCCACAGATACGCAGTATTTT
-	TRBV5-1	-	TRBJ1-1	CASSVRVNTEAFF	TGCGCCAGCAGCGTACGGGTTAACACTGAAGCTTTCTTT
TRBD1	TRBV30	-	TRBJ1-6	CARRTGVNSPLHF	TGTGCCCGTCGCACAGGGGTTAATTCACCCCTCCACTTT
TRBD1	TRBV5-1	-	TRBJ2-3	CASSHGTGVPDTQYF	TGCGCCAGCAGCCACGGGACAGGGGTTCCAGATACGCAGTATTTT
-	TRBV7-6	-	TRBJ1-4	CASSVLGVENGKLFF	TGTGCCAGCAGCGTATTAGGGGTGGAGAATGGAAAACTGTTTTTT
-	TRBV19	-	TRBJ1-5	CATAPGTRYQPQHF	TGTGCAACGGCCCCCGGGACTCGGTATCAGCCCCAGCATTTT
TRBD2	TRBV19	-	TRBJ2-3	CASSIGAGVTDTQYF	TGTGCCAGTAGTATAGGAGCGGGGGTCACAGATACGCAGTATTTT
TRBD1	TRBV5-1	-	TRBJ2-7	CASSLGDREVYEQYF	TGCGCCAGCAGCTTGGGGGACAGGGAAGTTTACGAGCAGTACTTC
TRBD1	TRBV28	few	TRBJ1-5	CASSRHVGGSDQPQHF	TGTGCCAGCAGTCGCCATGTAGGGGGCAGTGATCAGCCCCAGCATTTT
-	TRBV19	-	TRBJ1-1	CASSMAQGMNTEAFF	TGTGCCAGTAGTATGGCCCAGGGAATGAACACTGAAGCTTTCTTT
-	TRBV7-9	few	TRBJ2-3	CASSWDFSTDTQYF	TGTGCCAGCAGCTGGGACTTTAGCACAGATACGCAGTATTTT
TRBD2	TRBV9	-	TRBJ2-1	CASSVDLAGVTYNEQFF	TGTGCCAGCAGCGTAGATCTGGCGGGAGTCACCTACAATGAGCAGTTCTTC
-	TRBV7-2	-	TRBJ1-6	CASSVDGNSPLHF	TGTGCCAGCAGCGTCGACGGGAATTCACCCCTCCACTTT
-	TRBV6-5	-	TRBJ2-5	CASSSWTEQETQYF	TGTGCCAGCAGTTCGTGGACTGAACAAGAGACCCAGTACTTC
-	TRBV19	few	TRBJ1-1	CASSLSNTEAFF	TGTGCCAGTAGTCTGTCGAACACTGAAGCTTTCTTT
-	TRBV7-2	-	TRBJ2-2	CASSFGTTNTGELFF	TGTGCCAGCAGCTTCGGGACAACGAACACCGGGGAGCTGTTTTTT
-	TRBV25-1	-	TRBJ2-3	CASSETNRVRSTDTQYF	TGTGCCAGCAGTGAAACTAACAGGGTTCGGAGCACAGATACGCAGTATTTT
TRBD1	TRBV9	few	TRBJ1-1	CASSVNTGDTEAFF	TGTGCCAGCAGCGTCAATACAGGGGACACTGAAGCTTTCTTT
-	TRBV7-9	-	TRBJ1-4	CASSSGGPGNNEKLFF	TGTGCCAGCAGCTCGGGAGGTCCCGGGAACAATGAAAAACTGTTTTTT
-	TRBV30	-	TRBJ2-5	CAWSVLGLQKEQYF	TGTGCCTGGAGTGTTTTAGGACTGCAAAAAGAGCAGTACTTC
-	TRBV5-6	-	TRBJ1-6	CASSLQGIYNSPLHF	TGTGCCAGCAGCTTACAGGGCATCTATAATTCACCCCTCCACTTT
-	TRBV19	few	TRBJ2-3	CASSFLGGSTDTQYF	TGTGCCAGTAGTTTTCTAGGTGGATCCACAGATACGCAGTATTTT
TRBD1	TRBV4-2	-	TRBJ1-4	CASSRSGGTNRENEKLFF	TGTGCCAGCAGCCGATCAGGGGGGACCAACAGGGAAAACGAAAAACTGTTTTTT
TRBD1	TRBV4-1	-	TRBJ2-7	CASSQRQGGDSEQYF	TGCGCCAGCAGCCAGCGACAGGGGGGGGATTCCGAGCAGTACTTC
-	TRBV27	-	TRBJ1-5	CASSLYGQGNNQPQHF	TGTGCCAGCAGTTTATACGGCCAGGGCAACAATCAGCCCCAGCATTTT
-	TRBV4-2	-	TRBJ2-3	CASSQASGTPGYF	TGTGCCAGCAGCCAAGCCTCGGGTACTCCGGGGTATTTT
TRBD2	TRBV11-2	-	TRBJ2-1	CASSQLGLAGGFNEQFF	TGTGCCAGCAGCCAACTAGGCCTAGCGGGAGGCTTCAATGAGCAGTTCTTC
-	TRBV4-1	-	TRBJ2-3	CASSQDLGQGQGTQYF	TGCGCCAGCAGCCAAGATCTCGGCCAAGGTCAGGGGACGCAGTATTTT
TRBD2	TRBV4-1	-	TRBJ2-5	CASSQRLAGGRETQYF	TGCGCCAGCAGCCAAAGACTAGCGGGGGGGCGGGAGACCCAGTACTTC